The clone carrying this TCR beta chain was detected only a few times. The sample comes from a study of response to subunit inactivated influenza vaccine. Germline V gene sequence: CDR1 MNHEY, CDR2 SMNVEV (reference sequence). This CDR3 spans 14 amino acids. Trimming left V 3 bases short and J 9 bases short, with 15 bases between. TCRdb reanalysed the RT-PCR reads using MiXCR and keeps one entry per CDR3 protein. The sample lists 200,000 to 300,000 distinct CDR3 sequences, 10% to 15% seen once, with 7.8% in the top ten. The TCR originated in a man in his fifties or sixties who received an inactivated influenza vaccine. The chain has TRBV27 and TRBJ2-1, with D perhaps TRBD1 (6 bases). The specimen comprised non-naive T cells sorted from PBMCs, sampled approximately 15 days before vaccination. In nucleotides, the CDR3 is TGTGCCAGCAGTTTCCAGGTCCTCAGGGGTGAGCAGTTCTTC. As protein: CASSFQVLRGEQFF.